This TCR beta chain was captured in a study of blood T cell repertoires in COVID-19. Across the study: The cDNA or gDNA used as material had been derived from T cells, B-cell-depleted T cells, or PBMCs.

Here immunoSEQ multiplex PCR was the method, and the copy in TCRdb shows in-frame clones only, minus some. The sample comprises roughly 250,000 clones, approximately 80% of which are singletons, and about 2.9% rests with the top ten. The CDR3 is 15 residues long. Germline V gene sequence: CDR1 SGHTA, CDR2 FQGNSA. The J segment lost 4 bases and the V segment lost 5 bases, leaving 8 bases of the junction unmatched. The sequencing sample was made of peripheral blood. The chain employs TRBV7-2 and TRBJ2-3, with TRBD1 matching 8 bases. This receptor was taken from a woman aged 60 to 75 with active or convalescent COVID-19. The CDR3 nucleotides are TGTGCCAGCAGCCCGAATGGACAGGGTGCAGATACGCAGTATTTT. This codes for CASSPNGQGADTQYF. Full variable domain (remainder filled in from reference TRBV7-2 and TRBJ2-3): GAGVSQSPSNKVTEKGKDVELRCDPISGHTALYWYRQSLGQGLEFLIYFQGNSAPDKSGLPSDRFSAERTGGSVSTLTIQRTQQEDSAVYLCASSPNGQGADTQYFGPGTRLTVL.